This is a list of T cell receptor beta chains from one sample in a study of beta chain features in type 1 diabetes. Clones were read by immunoSEQ multiplex PCR, and TCRdb kept only the in-frame ones, dropping some. The sample consists of 400,000 to 550,000 clones, about an eighth of them appearing once. Sequences were obtained from naive CD4+ T cells from blood. Every receptor here comes from a woman aged 18-29 years in good health. Each CDR3 is given with its conserved first and last residue. A D gene is named only where the DNA matches it firmly. The listing skips clone size in some rows; elsewhere it reads once, few, many or a size class.

v_call	cdr3_length	clone_size	d_call	j_call	cdr3_nt	cdr3_aa
TRBV4-3	16	few	.	TRBJ1-2	TGCGCCAGCAGCCAAGTGGGCAGTCTAGCAAACTATGGCTACACCTTC	CASSQVGSLANYGYTF
TRBV29-1	13	few	.	TRBJ2-7	TGCAGCACCACCGGGACGAGCTCCTACGAGCAGTACTTC	CSTTGTSSYEQYF
TRBV6-5	13	.	.	TRBJ1-1	TGTGCCAGCTATACCCCGATGAACACTGAAGCTTTCTTT	CASYTPMNTEAFF
TRBV9	15	.	.	TRBJ2-2	TGTGCCAGCAGCGTAGCCAGCCTGAACACCGGGGAGCTGTTTTTT	CASSVASLNTGELFF
TRBV7-9	17	.	TRBD2	TRBJ2-1	TGTGCCAGCAGCCGGGGAACGTGGAGCGGGACTATCAATGAGCAGTTCTTC	CASSRGTWSGTINEQFF
TRBV11-3	18	.	TRBD2	TRBJ2-1	TGTGCCAGCAGCTTAGATCTGGCTAGCGGGCTAAAAGTGCATGAGCAGTTCTTC	CASSLDLASGLKVHEQFF
TRBV7-2	15	few	TRBD1	TRBJ2-1	TGTGCCAGCAGTCCTCAGGGGGTCACCTACAATGAGCAGTTCTTC	CASSPQGVTYNEQFF
TRBV7-3	15	.	TRBD1	TRBJ2-2	TGTGCCAGCAGCTTGGGACAGGGAGGGACCGGGGAGCTGTTTTTT	CASSLGQGGTGELFF
TRBV7-9	17	.	.	TRBJ2-7	TGTGCCAGCAGCTCCCCCCTGGGGACAGCGGGGGCCTACGAGCAGTACTTC	CASSSPLGTAGAYEQYF
TRBV5-1	15	.	TRBD1	TRBJ1-2	TGCGCCAGCAGCTTGGATGGGACAGGGGCCAATGGCTACACCTTC	CASSLDGTGANGYTF
TRBV7-8	14	.	.	TRBJ2-7	TGTGCCAGCAGCTTACGGGACGGAGGCTACGAGCAGTACTTC	CASSLRDGGYEQYF
TRBV28	13	.	.	TRBJ1-1	TGTGCCAGCAGCTCCCAGTCGAACACTGAAGCTTTCTTT	CASSSQSNTEAFF
TRBV2	13	few	.	TRBJ1-6	TGTGCCAGCAGTGATCTAATCCCGGCACCCCTCCACTTT	CASSDLIPAPLHF
TRBV4-3	16	.	.	TRBJ2-3	TGCGCCAGCAGCCAAGATTGGGTCGGGGGCACAGATACGCAGTATTTT	CASSQDWVGGTDTQYF
TRBV19	15	.	TRBD1	TRBJ2-4	TGTGCCAGTAGTGCAGGGGGCTCTGCCAAAAACATTCAGTACTTC	CASSAGGSAKNIQYF
TRBV2	15	.	.	TRBJ1-4	TGTGCCAGCAGTTTTGAGGGGACAACTAATGAAAAACTGTTTTTT	CASSFEGTTNEKLFF
TRBV29-1	13	few	.	TRBJ2-1	TGCAGCGCTACCGGGACACGGGGAGGGGAGCAGTTCTTC	CSATGTRGGEQFF
TRBV2	12	.	.	TRBJ2-7	TGTGCCAGCAGGGCGGATTCCTACGAGCAGTACTTC	CASRADSYEQYF
TRBV18	13	.	.	TRBJ2-1	TGTGCCAGCTCACCAGGGTTCTTCGATGAGCAGTTCTTC	CASSPGFFDEQFF
TRBV2	13	few	TRBD1	TRBJ1-5	TGTGCCAGCAGCTGGGACAGGAATCAGCCCCAGCATTTT	CASSWDRNQPQHF
TRBV11-3	14	few	.	TRBJ2-3	TGTGCCAGCAGCCCCGGGGGGCTCACAGATACGCAGTATTTT	CASSPGGLTDTQYF
TRBV6-5	12	.	.	TRBJ2-7	TGTGCCAGCAGTTTGAGCTCCTACGAGCAGTACTTC	CASSLSSYEQYF
TRBV19	15	.	TRBD2	TRBJ2-1	TGTGCCAGTAGTCCCCCGGGACTAGCCTACAATGAGCAGTTCTTC	CASSPPGLAYNEQFF
TRBV15	14	.	.	TRBJ2-7	TGTGCCACCCAAAATCCCGCGGCTTCCTACGAGCAGTACTTC	CATQNPAASYEQYF
TRBV7-2	13	few	.	TRBJ1-4	TGTGCCAGCAGGAAGGCAGATAATGAAAAACTGTTTTTT	CASRKADNEKLFF
TRBV10-3	14	few	.	TRBJ1-1	TGTGCCATCAGTGAGGGACAGATGAACACTGAAGCTTTCTTT	CAISEGQMNTEAFF
TRBV5-1	12	.	TRBD2	TRBJ2-1	TGCGCCAGCAGCTTCTTAGCGGGAGATCTGTTCTTC	CASSFLAGDLFF
TRBV4-3	14	.	.	TRBJ1-6	TGCGCCAGCAGCCAGATGCTGCAGAATTCACCCCTCCACTTT	CASSQMLQNSPLHF
TRBV5-1	14	.	TRBD1	TRBJ2-1	TGCGCCAGCAGCTGGGACAGGGGGCCCAATGAGCAGTTCTTC	CASSWDRGPNEQFF
TRBV30	13	.	.	TRBJ1-3	TGTGCCTGGACGGGAGGTCTAAGAAACACCATATATTTT	CAWTGGLRNTIYF
TRBV6-6	15	few	.	TRBJ2-7	TGTGCCAGCAGTTATAGAGTTATTGGCTCCTACGAGCAGTACTTC	CASSYRVIGSYEQYF
TRBV6-5	13	few	.	TRBJ2-3	TGTGCCAGCAGTGGGCAAGAGAGGAGGTTAGAGTATTTT	CASSGQERRLEYF
TRBV30	12	many	.	TRBJ2-7	TGTGCCTGGAGTGTACGAGGTGGTTTACGGTACTTC	CAWSVRGGLRYF
TRBV6-6	15	.	.	TRBJ2-3	TGTGCCAGCAGTTACTCTATGAAAAGCACAGATACGCAGTATTTT	CASSYSMKSTDTQYF
TRBV30	14	.	.	TRBJ1-5	TGTGCCTGGAGTCGTGGATCCGTCAATCAGCCCCAGCATTTT	CAWSRGSVNQPQHF
TRBV30	14	many	TRBD1	TRBJ1-2	TGTGCCTGGAGTGTGACAGGGAGGGGCTATGGCTACACCTTC	CAWSVTGRGYGYTF
TRBV4-2	18	few	TRBD2	TRBJ2-3	TGTGCCAGCAGCCAACCGGGACTAGCGGGAGTAAGGGCAGATACGCAGTATTTT	CASSQPGLAGVRADTQYF
TRBV7-2	12	.	.	TRBJ2-5	TGTGCCAGCAGCCAGGTGGCGGAGACCCAGTACTTC	CASSQVAETQYF
TRBV21-1	14	.	.	TRBJ1-5	TGTGCCGGGCCGCATCGACAGGCCAATCAGCCCCAGCATTTT	CAGPHRQANQPQHF
TRBV15	14	few	TRBD1	TRBJ2-1	TGTGCCACCAGGGACAGGGAATCCTACAATGAGCAGTTCTTC	CATRDRESYNEQFF
TRBV25-1	11	.	.	TRBJ1-1	TGTGCCAGCCAATCCCGGGCTCGAGCTTTCTTT	CASQSRARAFF
TRBV6-1	15	.	.	TRBJ2-7	TGTGCCAGCCAGATGGGGGCGTTTACCCACTACGAGCAGTACTTC	CASQMGAFTHYEQYF
TRBV7-9	15	.	.	TRBJ1-2	TGTGCCAGCAGCTTGGTACAGGCGGGTATGGGCGGCTACACCTTC	CASSLVQAGMGGYTF
TRBV7-2	14	few	.	TRBJ2-7	TGTGCCAGCAGCTTAGCACAGGGAACCTACGAGCAGTACTTC	CASSLAQGTYEQYF
TRBV5-1	14	few	TRBD1	TRBJ2-7	TGCGCCAGCAGCAGAAGGACAGGTCCCTACGAGCAGTACTTC	CASSRRTGPYEQYF
TRBV2	14	few	TRBD1	TRBJ2-1	TGTGCCAGCAGTGATGCAACAGGGGACAATGAGCAGTTCTTC	CASSDATGDNEQFF
TRBV2	11	.	.	TRBJ2-5	TGTGCCAGCGAGGTACAAGAGACCCAGTACTTC	CASEVQETQYF
TRBV12-5	16	.	TRBD2	TRBJ2-7	TGTGCTAGTGCCCAGACCCGACTAGCGCCAAACTACGAGCAGTACTTC	CASAQTRLAPNYEQYF
TRBV14	15	.	.	TRBJ2-1	TGTGCCAGCAGCCAAGCCCCAGGGGGGGCGAATGAGCAGTTCTTC	CASSQAPGGANEQFF
TRBV20-1	11	.	.	TRBJ2-1	TGCAGTGCTAGGCCCCTAGCGACTGAGGTCTTC	CSARPLATEVF
TRBV7-9	14	.	TRBD1	TRBJ1-6	TGTGCCAGCAGACTTATGACAGGGAATTCACCCCTCCACTTT	CASRLMTGNSPLHF
TRBV7-2	12	few	TRBD1	TRBJ1-2	TGTGCCAGCAGCTTGGACAGGGTGGGCTACACCTTC	CASSLDRVGYTF
TRBV4-2	14	.	.	TRBJ2-7	TGTGCCAGCAGCCAGTCCGGACTCCCCTACGAGCAGTACTTC	CASSQSGLPYEQYF
TRBV30	12	few	.	TRBJ2-6	TGTGCCCAAGGGGGTGGGGCCAACGTCCTGACTTTC	CAQGGGANVLTF
TRBV2	16	few	TRBD2	TRBJ2-5	TGTGCCAGCAGGCGACTAGCGGGGGGACTACAAGAGACCCAGTACTTC	CASRRLAGGLQETQYF